This T cell receptor beta chain was recorded in a study of T cell repertoires in cytomegalovirus infection. Across the whole study: It was recently identified HLA-C-restricted and well-studied HLA-B-restricted CMV epitopes that the study used. CMV infection and matching HLA type were both indicated by public TCR beta signatures. General study results and limits: Clonotypes of TCR beta that were HLA-C-restricted and CMV-specific dominated the ex vivo response.

Germline V gene lookup returns CDR1 SGHKS and CDR2 YYEKEE (reference sequence). V lost 0 bases to trimming and J lost 0 bases, with 9 bases between them. The CDR3 runs to 16 residues. A word on this clonotype: Its antigen is unidentified.

From the reads, TCRdb called clonotypes with MiXCR, one entry per CDR3 protein. The sample has approximately 990,000 distinct CDR3 sequences; around 30% are singletons. Sequencing was performed on cultured CD8+ T cells from PBMCs, taken from culture after CMV antigen stimulation. The V call is TRBV5-5, the J call TRBJ2-2, with a possible D match to TRBD1 (6 bases). The sequence was collected from a human donor in good health (CMV status not recorded). Some clones in this sample may be carry-over from other donors' samples. The DNA for the CDR3 is TGTGCCAGCAGCTTGGCCGGGACAACGAACACCGGGGAGCTGTTTTTT. This sequence encodes CASSLAGTTNTGELFF.